What follows are 7 T cell receptor beta chains derived from one specimen sequenced in a study of CXCR3-negative and CXCR3-positive naive CD8 T cells (dated by TCRdb to the late 2010s). Overall study results and their limits: TRB CDR3s from CXCR3-positive naive cells showed higher hydrophobicity (lower Kidera factor 4), lower energy, and higher strength and volume indices than CXCR3-negative naive cells.

These receptors have no identified antigens. Sequenced on a NextSeq 550. The Human TCR Profiling Kit (MiLaboratory) was used to make UMI-labeled 5' RACE TRB cDNA libraries. Following reprocessing of the reads by TCRdb, the data hold one row per CDR3 protein sequence and no DNA is available. The sample table gives about 89,000 distinct CDR3 sequences. The ten largest clones capture over 0.4% of the sample. The specimen sequenced was naive CXCR3+ CD8+ T cells from blood. Explained via the paper, the cell subset or site label denotes: CD45RO-CCR7+CD27+CD95- naive CD8+ T cells expressing CXCR3 (TNR3+). The receptor source for this set is a human donor in good health. Some clones in this sample may be carry-over from other donors' samples.

V and J are TRBV7-9 and TRBJ2-7; as DNA is missing, the TRBD1 call by TCRdb cannot be tested. The CDR3 contains 14 residues. Germline lookup yields CDR1 SEHNR and CDR2 FQNEAQ (reference sequence). The CDR3 region is CASRGQGADYEQYF.

The chain links TRBV6-2 or TRBV6-3 to TRBJ2-7. CDR1 is MNHEY and CDR2 is SVGEGT in the germline V gene. The CDR3 sequence is 14 residues long. The chain's CDR3 is CASSYSASTNEQYF.

V gene TRBV28 combines with J gene TRBJ2-7; the TRBD2 assignment by TCRdb is unverifiable without DNA. Germline V lookup: CDR1 MDHEN, CDR2 SYDVKM. The CDR3 has 14 amino acids. The CDR3 is CASSSEGYVNEQYF.

The chain is built from TRBV7-3 and TRBJ2-3; the TCRdb D gene call, TRBD1, has no DNA to confirm it. This CDR3 spans 15 amino acids. CDR1 and CDR2 from the germline V gene are SGHTA and FQGTGA. CDR3 in amino acids: CASSAGQGSTDTQYF.

V gene TRBV29-1 combines with J gene TRBJ1-2. Germline CDR1 reads SQVTM; CDR2 reads ANQGSEA. The CDR3 has 13 amino acids. CDR3 protein: CSVEDAANYGYTF.

The chain links TRBV2 to TRBJ2-3; the D gene TCRdb calls, TRBD2, cannot be checked with no DNA. The CDR3 length is 13 residues. Germline assignment: CDR1 SNHLY and CDR2 FYNNEI. Here the CDR3 reads CASLLALLDTQYF. Based on the CDR3 plus reference TRBV2 and TRBJ2-3, the full variable domain is EPEVTQTPSHQVTQMGQEVILRCVPISNHLYFYWYRQILGQKVEFLVSFYNNEISEKSEIFDDQFSVERPDGSNFTLKIRSTKLEDSAMYFCASLLALLDTQYFGPGTRLTVL.

CDR3: CASSHRDRLWEQYF. The chain couples TRBV7-9 to TRBJ2-7; TCRdb selects TRBD1, and the lack of DNA leaves this call unchecked. This CDR3 comprises 14 residues. CDR1 and CDR2 (germline): SEHNR, FQNEAQ (reference sequence).